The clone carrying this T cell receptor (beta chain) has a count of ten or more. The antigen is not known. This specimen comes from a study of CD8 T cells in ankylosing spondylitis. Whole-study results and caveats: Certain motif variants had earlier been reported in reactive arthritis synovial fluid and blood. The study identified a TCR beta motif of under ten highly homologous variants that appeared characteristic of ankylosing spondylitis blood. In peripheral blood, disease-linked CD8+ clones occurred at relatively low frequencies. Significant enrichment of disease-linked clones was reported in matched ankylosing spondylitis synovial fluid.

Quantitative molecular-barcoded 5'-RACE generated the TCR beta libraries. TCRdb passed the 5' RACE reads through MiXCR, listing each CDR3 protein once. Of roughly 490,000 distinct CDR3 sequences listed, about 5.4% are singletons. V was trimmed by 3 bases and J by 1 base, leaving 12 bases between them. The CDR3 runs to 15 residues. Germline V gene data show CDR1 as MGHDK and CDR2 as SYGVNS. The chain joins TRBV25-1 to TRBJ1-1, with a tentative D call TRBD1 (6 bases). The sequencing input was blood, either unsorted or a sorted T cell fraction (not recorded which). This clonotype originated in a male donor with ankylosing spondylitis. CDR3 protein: CASSEGLGQNTEAFF. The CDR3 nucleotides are TGTGCCAGCAGTGAGGGCCTGGGACAGAACACTGAAGCTTTCTTT.